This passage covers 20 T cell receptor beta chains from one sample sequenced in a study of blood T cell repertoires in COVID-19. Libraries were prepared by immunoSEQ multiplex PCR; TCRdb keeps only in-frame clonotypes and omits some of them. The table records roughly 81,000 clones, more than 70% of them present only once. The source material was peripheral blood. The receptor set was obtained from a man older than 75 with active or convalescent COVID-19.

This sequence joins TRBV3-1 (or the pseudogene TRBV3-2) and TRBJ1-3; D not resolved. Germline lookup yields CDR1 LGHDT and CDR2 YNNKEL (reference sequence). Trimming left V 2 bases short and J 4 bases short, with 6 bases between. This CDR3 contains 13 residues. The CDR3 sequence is CASSQTSGNTIYF. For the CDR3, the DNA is TGTGCCAGCAGCCAAACATCAGGAAACACCATATATTTT.

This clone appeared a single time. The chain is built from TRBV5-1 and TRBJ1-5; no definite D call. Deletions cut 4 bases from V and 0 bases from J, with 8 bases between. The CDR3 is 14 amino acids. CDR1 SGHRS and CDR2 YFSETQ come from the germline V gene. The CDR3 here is CASSRGDSNQPQHF. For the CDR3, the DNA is TGCGCCAGCAGCCGCGGTGATAGCAATCAGCCCCAGCATTTT.

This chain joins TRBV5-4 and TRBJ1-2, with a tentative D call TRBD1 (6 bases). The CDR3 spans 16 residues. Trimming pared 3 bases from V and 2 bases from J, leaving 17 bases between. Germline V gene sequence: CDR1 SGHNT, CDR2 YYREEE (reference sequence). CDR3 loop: CASSSPGHKRNYGYTF. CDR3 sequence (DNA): TGTGCCAGCAGCTCCCCGGGACATAAAAGGAACTATGGCTACACCTTC.

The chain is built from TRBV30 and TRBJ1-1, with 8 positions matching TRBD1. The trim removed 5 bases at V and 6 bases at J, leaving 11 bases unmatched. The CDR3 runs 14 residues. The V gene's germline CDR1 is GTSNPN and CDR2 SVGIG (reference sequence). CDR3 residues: CAWVLRTGRSEAFF. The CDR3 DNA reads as TGTGCCTGGGTCCTCAGGACAGGGCGGTCTGAAGCTTTCTTT.

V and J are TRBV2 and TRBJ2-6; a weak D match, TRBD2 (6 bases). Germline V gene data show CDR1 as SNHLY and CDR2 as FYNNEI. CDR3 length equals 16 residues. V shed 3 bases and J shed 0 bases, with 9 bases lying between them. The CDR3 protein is CASSDGTASGANVLTF. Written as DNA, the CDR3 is TGTGCCAGCAGTGATGGGACTGCCTCTGGGGCCAACGTCCTGACTTTC.

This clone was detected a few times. The CDR3 sequence: CASSQAGLAGVEQFF. CDR3 in DNA: TGCGCCAGCAGCCAAGCCGGACTAGCGGGAGTTGAGCAGTTCTTC. The chain combines TRBV4-1 with TRBJ2-1, with 13 bases matching TRBD2. The CDR3 loop spans 15 amino acids. In germline, CDR1 is MGHRA, CDR2 YSYEKL. Unmatched junction bases numbered 3, after V lost 1 base and J lost 9 bases.

The CDR3 is CAISVGAHGYTF. The CDR3 DNA is TGTGCCATCAGTGTTGGGGCGCATGGCTACACCTTC. The chain joins TRBV10-3 to TRBJ1-2; a weak D match, TRBD1 (5 bases). Germline V gives CDR1 ENHRY, CDR2 SYGVKD. V lost 4 bases and J lost 6, with 9 bases in between. The CDR3 extends over 12 amino acids.

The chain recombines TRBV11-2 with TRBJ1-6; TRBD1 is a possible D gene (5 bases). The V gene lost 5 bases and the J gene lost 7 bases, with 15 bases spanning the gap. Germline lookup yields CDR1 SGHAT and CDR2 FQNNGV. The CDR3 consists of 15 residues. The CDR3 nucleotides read TGTGCCAGCAGCCTCCTCGGGGGTGAAAATTCACCCCTCCACTTT. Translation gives CASSLLGGENSPLHF.

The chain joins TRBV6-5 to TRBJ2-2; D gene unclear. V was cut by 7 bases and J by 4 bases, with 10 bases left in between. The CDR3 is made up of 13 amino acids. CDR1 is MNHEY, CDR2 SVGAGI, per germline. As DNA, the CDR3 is TGTGCCAGCACGGGTGGTGGCACCGGGGAGCTGTTTTTT. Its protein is CASTGGGTGELFF.

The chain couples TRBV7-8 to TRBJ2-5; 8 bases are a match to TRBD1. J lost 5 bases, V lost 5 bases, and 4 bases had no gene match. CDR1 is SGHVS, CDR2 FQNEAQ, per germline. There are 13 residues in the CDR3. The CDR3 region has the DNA TGTGCCAGCAGCCTTTGGGACAGGGAGACCCAGTACTTC. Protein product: CASSLWDRETQYF.

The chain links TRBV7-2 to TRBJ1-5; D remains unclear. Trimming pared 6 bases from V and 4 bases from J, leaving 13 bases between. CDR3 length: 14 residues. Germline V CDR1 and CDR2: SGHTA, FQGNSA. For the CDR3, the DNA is TGTGCCAGCAGTTTAACTGGCAGGAATCAGCCCCAGCATTTT. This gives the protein CASSLTGRNQPQHF. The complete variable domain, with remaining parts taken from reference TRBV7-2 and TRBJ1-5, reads GAGVSQSPSNKVTEKGKDVELRCDPISGHTALYWYRQSLGQGLEFLIYFQGNSAPDKSGLPSDRFSAERTGGSVSTLTIQRTQQEDSAVYLCASSLTGRNQPQHFGDGTRLSIL.

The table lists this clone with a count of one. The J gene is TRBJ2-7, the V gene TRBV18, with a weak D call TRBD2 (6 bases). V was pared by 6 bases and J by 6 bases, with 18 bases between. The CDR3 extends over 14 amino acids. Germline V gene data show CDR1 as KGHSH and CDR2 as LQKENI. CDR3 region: CASSPTTLGGEQYF. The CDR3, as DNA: TGTGCCAGCTCCCCCACTACCCTGGGGGGCGAGCAGTACTTC.

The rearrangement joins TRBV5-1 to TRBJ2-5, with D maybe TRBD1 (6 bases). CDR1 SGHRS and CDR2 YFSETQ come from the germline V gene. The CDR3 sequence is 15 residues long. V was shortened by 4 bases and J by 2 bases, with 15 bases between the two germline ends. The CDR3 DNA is TGCGCCAGCAGCCTTTCTGACAGGAGACAAGAGACCCAGTACTTC. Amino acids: CASSLSDRRQETQYF. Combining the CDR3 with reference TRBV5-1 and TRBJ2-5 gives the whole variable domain KAGVTQTPRYLIKTRGQQVTLSCSPISGHRSVSWYQQTPGQGLQFLFEYFSETQRNKGNFPGRFSGRQFSNSRSEMNVSTLELGDSALYLCASSLSDRRQETQYFGPGTRLLVL.

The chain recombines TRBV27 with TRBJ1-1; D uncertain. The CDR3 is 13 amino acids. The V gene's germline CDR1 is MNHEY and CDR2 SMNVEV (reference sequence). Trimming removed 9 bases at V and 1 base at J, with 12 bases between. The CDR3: CASPRVTNTEAFF. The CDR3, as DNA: TGTGCCAGTCCGCGGGTCACGAACACTGAAGCTTTCTTT.

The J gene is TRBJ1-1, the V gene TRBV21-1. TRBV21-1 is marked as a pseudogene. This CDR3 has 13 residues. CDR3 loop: CASSNTGNTEAFF. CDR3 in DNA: TGTGCCAGCAGCAACACGGGGAACACTGAAGCTTTCTTT.

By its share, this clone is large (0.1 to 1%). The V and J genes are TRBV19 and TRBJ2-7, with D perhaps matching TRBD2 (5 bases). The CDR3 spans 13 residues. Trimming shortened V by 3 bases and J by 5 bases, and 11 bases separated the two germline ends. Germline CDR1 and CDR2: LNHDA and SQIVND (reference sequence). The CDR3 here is CASSMVDGDEQYF. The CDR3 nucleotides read TGTGCCAGTAGTATGGTGGACGGGGACGAGCAGTACTTC.

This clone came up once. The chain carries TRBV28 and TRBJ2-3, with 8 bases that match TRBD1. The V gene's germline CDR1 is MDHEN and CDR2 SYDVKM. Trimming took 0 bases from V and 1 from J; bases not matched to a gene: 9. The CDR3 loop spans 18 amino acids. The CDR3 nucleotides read TGTGCCAGCAGTTTATGGGGGTCCAGGGGGCAACGCACAGATACGCAGTATTTT. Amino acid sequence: CASSLWGSRGQRTDTQYF.

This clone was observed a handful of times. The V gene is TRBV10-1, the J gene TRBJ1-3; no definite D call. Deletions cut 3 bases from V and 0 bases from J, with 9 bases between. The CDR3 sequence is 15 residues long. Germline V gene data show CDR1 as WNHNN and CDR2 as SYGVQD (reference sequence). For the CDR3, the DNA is TGCGCCAGCAGTGATTTCTCCTACTCTGGAAACACCATATATTTT. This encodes CASSDFSYSGNTIYF.

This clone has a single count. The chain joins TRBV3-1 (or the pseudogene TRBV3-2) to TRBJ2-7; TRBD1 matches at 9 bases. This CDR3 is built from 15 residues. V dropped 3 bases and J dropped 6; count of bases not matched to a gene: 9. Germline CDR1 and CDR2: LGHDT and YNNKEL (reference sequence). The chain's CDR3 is CASSHLQGAVREQYF. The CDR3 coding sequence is TGTGCCAGCAGCCACCTACAGGGGGCTGTTCGCGAGCAGTACTTC.

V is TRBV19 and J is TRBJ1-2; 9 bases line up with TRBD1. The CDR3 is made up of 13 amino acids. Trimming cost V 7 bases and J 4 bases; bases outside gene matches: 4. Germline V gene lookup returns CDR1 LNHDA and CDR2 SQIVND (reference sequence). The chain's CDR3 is CASTWDRVYGYTF. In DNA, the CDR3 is TGTGCCAGTACATGGGACAGGGTCTATGGCTACACCTTC.